The 12 T cell receptor beta chains below were found in one sample sequenced in a study of CD8 T cells in Susac syndrome. RNA in amounts of roughly 0.5 to 1 ug was reverse transcribed with random hexamers. TCRdb re-called the immunoSEQ multiplex PCR reads with MiXCR, one entry per CDR3 protein. Found here are about 200,000 distinct CDR3 sequences, roughly 92% of them singletons; the top ten hold approximately 0.13%. Sequencing used CD8+ T cells from PBMCs. These TCRs come from a human donor with multiple sclerosis.

This clonotype has only a few counts. The chain is built from TRBV11-2 and TRBJ2-1; D gene ambiguous. This CDR3 has 15 residues. The germline V gene has CDR1 SGHAT and CDR2 FQNNGV. With 0 bases removed from V and 0 bases from J, the gap between germline ends came to 6 bases. The chain's CDR3 is CASSLDLSSYNEQFF. The CDR3 DNA reads as TGTGCCAGCAGCTTAGATCTCAGCTCCTACAATGAGCAGTTCTTC.

The rearrangement links TRBV19 to TRBJ2-5, with D uncertain. Between the trimmed V and J ends, which lost 6 bases and 5 bases, there was a span of 13 bases. The length of the CDR3 is 13 residues. Germline CDR1 reads LNHDA; CDR2 reads SQIVND (reference sequence). Here the CDR3 DNA reads TGTGCCAGTAGCCGATCAGTGTGGGAGACCCAGTACTTC. Its translation is CASSRSVWETQYF.

The V gene is TRBV27, the J gene TRBJ1-4; 8 nucleotides line up with TRBD1. With 5 bases clipped from V and 5 bases from J, the junction kept 4 bases outside the gene matches. From germline, CDR1 is MNHEY and CDR2 SMNVEV (reference sequence). This CDR3 contains 14 residues. Here the CDR3 reads CASSPRDRNEKLFF. The CDR3 region has the DNA TGTGCCAGCAGTCCCCGGGACAGGAATGAAAAACTGTTTTTT.

This clonotype has more than one count but fewer than ten. V is TRBV7-8 and J is TRBJ2-7; the D is unclear. The V and J ends lost 5 bases and 0 bases respectively, with 8 bases between them. The CDR3 extends over 13 amino acids. Germline-derived CDR1 and CDR2 are SGHVS and FQNEAQ. In nucleotides, the CDR3 is TGTGCCAGCAGCCCTTTAAGCTCCTACGAGCAGTACTTC. Amino acid sequence: CASSPLSSYEQYF. The variable domain in full, with the rest retrieved from reference TRBV7-8 and TRBJ2-7, is GAGVSQSPRYKVAKRGQDVALRCDPISGHVSLFWYQQALGQGPEFLTYFQNEAQLDKSGLPSDRFFAERPEGSVSTLKIQRTQQEDSAVYLCASSPLSSYEQYFGPGTRLTVT.

This chain joins TRBV12-3 or TRBV12-4 and TRBJ2-7, with 8 bases matching TRBD1. The CDR3 runs 15 residues. Trimming cost V 5 bases and J 2 bases; bases outside gene matches: 8. DNA of the CDR3: TGTGCCAGCAGTCTAGGCCAGGGGGCCCCCTACGAGCAGTACTTC. Amino acids: CASSLGQGAPYEQYF.

The CDR3 region has the DNA TGCAGCGTTGACACGGGACAGGGCTACACCGGGGAGCTGTTTTTT. Translating it yields CSVDTGQGYTGELFF. The chain employs TRBV29-1 and TRBJ2-2, with 9 nucleotides matching TRBD1. The germline V gene encodes CDR1 SQVTM and CDR2 ANQGSEA. The length of the CDR3 is 15 residues. V lost 3 bases and J lost 3; bases outside the gene matches: 5.

The chain has TRBV5-4 and TRBJ2-6; possibly TRBD1 or TRBD2 for D (5 bases each). Per germline, CDR1 SGHNT and CDR2 YYREEE (reference sequence). Trimming left V 0 bases short and J 0 bases short, with 7 bases between. CDR3 length: 16 amino acids. The CDR3 region is CASSLEGSSGANVLTF. The CDR3 nucleotides are TGTGCCAGCAGCTTGGAGGGGAGCTCTGGGGCCAACGTCCTGACTTTC.

The chain couples TRBV6-6 to TRBJ2-3; TRBD1 or TRBD2 may be the D gene (6 bases each). The CDR3 runs to 14 residues. Trimming took 1 base from V and 3 from J, leaving 8 bases between them. Germline V CDR1 and CDR2: MNHNY, SVGAGI (reference sequence). The CDR3 nucleotides read TGTGCCAGCAGTTACTGGAGGGGGACAGATACGCAGTATTTT. This translates into CASSYWRGTDTQYF.

The chain is built from TRBV13 and TRBJ2-1; 11 bases align to TRBD2. The CDR3 is 15 residues long. Germline CDR1 reads PRHDT; CDR2 reads FYEKMQ (reference sequence). With 0 bases clipped from V and 9 bases from J, the junction kept 4 bases outside the gene matches. Written as DNA, the CDR3 is TGTGCCAGCAGCTTAGGGACTAGCGGGATCACTGAGCAGTTCTTC. Its translation is CASSLGTSGITEQFF.

This sequence joins TRBV4-1 and TRBJ2-1, with D hard to call. From germline, CDR1 is MGHRA and CDR2 YSYEKL. The CDR3 loop spans 13 amino acids. Trimming cost V 0 bases and J 6 bases, with 6 bases left between them. The CDR3: CASSQDWFNEQFF. In DNA form, the CDR3 reads TGCGCCAGCAGCCAAGATTGGTTCAATGAGCAGTTCTTC.

The chain has TRBV5-6 and TRBJ2-7, with 8 bases lining up with TRBD2. The CDR3 spans 14 residues. Germline trimming cut 1 base from V and 5 bases from J; bases unmatched to any gene: 5. Germline V gene sequence: CDR1 SGHDT, CDR2 YYEEEE. The CDR3 sequence: CASSLSGTSHEQYF. CDR3 sequence (DNA): TGTGCCAGCAGCTTGTCGGGGACTAGTCACGAGCAGTACTTC.

The chain employs TRBV6-5 and TRBJ1-1; a possible D gene is TRBD1 (6 bases). Germline-derived CDR1 and CDR2 are MNHEY and SVGAGI. Between the trimmed V and J ends, which lost 0 bases and 4 bases, there was a span of 12 bases. The length of the CDR3 is 15 residues. The CDR3 DNA reads TGTGCCAGCAGTTACTCGCAGGGGCTGACCACTGAAGCTTTCTTT. Translated, it gives CASSYSQGLTTEAFF.